The clone carrying this T cell receptor (beta chain) is categorized as large. Its antigen is unidentified. This sample stems from a study of PD-1 blockade in classical Hodgkin lymphoma. Study as a whole: The patients were dosed with nivolumab 3 mg/kg, infused intravenously every 2 weeks.

Every patient had relapsed following autologous stem cell transplantation, and cohorts differed in brentuximab vedotin exposure. TCRdb keeps only in-frame clones here, not all; method: immunoSEQ multiplex PCR. The repertoire holds roughly 17,000 clones, with about 80% as singletons. V was clipped by 0 bases and J by 0 bases; unmatched bases: 5. This CDR3 comprises 16 residues. Germline-derived CDR1 and CDR2 are SEHNR and FQNEAQ (reference sequence). The study, taken as a whole, reports: A reduction in baseline TCR diversity was reportedly seen in newly diagnosed patients relative to healthy donors. Those achieving complete response showed baseline diversity like newly diagnosed patients. Differences between repertoires have undefined causes, possibly disease activity or prior therapy.

The V and J genes are TRBV7-9 and TRBJ2-7; 7 positions match TRBD2. This sequence was found in a human donor with classical Hodgkin lymphoma. Sequencing used peripheral blood mononuclear cells (PBMCs), obtained at baseline. CDR3: CASSLAGGRTSYEQYF. The CDR3 region has the DNA TGTGCCAGCAGCTTAGCGGGAGGGAGGACCTCCTACGAGCAGTACTTC. The full variable domain, its missing parts supplied by reference TRBV7-9 and TRBJ2-7, is DTGVSQNPRHKITKRGQNVTFRCDPISEHNRLYWYRQTLGQGPEFLTYFQNEAQLEKSRLLSDRFSAERPKGSFSTLEIQRTEQGDSAMYLCASSLAGGRTSYEQYFGPGTRLTVT.